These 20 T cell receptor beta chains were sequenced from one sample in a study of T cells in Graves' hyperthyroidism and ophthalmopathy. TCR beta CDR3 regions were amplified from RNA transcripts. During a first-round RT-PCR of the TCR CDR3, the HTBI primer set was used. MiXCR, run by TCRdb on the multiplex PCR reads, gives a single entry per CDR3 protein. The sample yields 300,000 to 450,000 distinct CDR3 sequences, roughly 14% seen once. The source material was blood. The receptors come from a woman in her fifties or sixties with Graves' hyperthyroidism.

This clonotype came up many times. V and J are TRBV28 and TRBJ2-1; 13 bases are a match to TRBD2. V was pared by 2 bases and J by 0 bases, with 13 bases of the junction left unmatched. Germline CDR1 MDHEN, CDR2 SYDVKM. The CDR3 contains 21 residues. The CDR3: CASSLPGQVRLAGGSYNEQFF. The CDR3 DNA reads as TGTGCCAGCAGTTTACCCGGACAGGTCCGACTAGCGGGGGGCTCCTACAATGAGCAGTTCTTC.

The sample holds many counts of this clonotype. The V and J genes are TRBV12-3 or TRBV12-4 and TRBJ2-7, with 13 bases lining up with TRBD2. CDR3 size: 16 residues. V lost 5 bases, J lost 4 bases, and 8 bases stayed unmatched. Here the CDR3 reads CASSIRTSGRAYEQYF. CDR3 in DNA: TGTGCCAGCAGTATCCGGACTAGCGGGAGAGCTTACGAGCAGTACTTC.

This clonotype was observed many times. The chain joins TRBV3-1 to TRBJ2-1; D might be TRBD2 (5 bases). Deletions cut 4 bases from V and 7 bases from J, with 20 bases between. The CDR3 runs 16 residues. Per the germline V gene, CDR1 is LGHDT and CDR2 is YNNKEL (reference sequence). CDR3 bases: TGTGCCAGCAGCCCGACTGGACGGCGGGCCTCTAATGAGCAGTTCTTC. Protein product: CASSPTGRRASNEQFF.

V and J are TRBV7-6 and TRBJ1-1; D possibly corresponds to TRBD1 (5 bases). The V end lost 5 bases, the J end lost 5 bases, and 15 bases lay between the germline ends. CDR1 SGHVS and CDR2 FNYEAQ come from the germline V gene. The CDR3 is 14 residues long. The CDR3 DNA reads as TGTGCCAGCAGCCCAGGGACGTCTGGGACTGAAGCTTTCTTT. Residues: CASSPGTSGTEAFF.

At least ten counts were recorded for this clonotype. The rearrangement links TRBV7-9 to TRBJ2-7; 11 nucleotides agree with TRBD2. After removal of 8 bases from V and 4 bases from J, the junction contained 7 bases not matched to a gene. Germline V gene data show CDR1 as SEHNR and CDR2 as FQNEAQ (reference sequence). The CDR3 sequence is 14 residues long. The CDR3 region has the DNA TGTGCCAGCGGACCGGGACTAGCGGCTTACGAGCAGTACTTC. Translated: CASGPGLAAYEQYF.

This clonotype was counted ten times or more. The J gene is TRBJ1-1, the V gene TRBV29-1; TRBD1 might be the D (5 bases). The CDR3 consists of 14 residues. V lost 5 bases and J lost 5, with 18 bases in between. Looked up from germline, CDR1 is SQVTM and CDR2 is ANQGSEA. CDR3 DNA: TGCAGCGTTTCCCAGTCCGGCAGGGCGACTGAAGCTTTCTTT. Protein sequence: CSVSQSGRATEAFF. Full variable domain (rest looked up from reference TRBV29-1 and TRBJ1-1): SAVISQKPSRDICQRGTSLTIQCQVDSQVTMMFWYRQQPGQSLTLIATANQGSEATYESGFVIDKFPISRPNLTFSTLTVSNMSPEDSSIYLCSVSQSGRATEAFFGQGTRLTVV.

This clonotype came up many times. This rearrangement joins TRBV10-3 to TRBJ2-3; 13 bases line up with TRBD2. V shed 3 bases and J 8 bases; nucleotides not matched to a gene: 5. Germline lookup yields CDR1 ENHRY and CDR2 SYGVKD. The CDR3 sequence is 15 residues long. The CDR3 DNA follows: TGTGCCATCAGTGACACTAGCGGGAGGGGTCGTACGCAGTATTTT. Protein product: CAISDTSGRGRTQYF.

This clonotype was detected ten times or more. The CDR3 DNA sequence: TGCAGTGCTAGAGCGTCGGACACCTACGAGCAGTACTTC. Protein product: CSARASDTYEQYF. This rearrangement joins TRBV20-1 to TRBJ2-7, with D maybe TRBD1 (5 bases). This CDR3 contains 13 residues. The V gene's germline CDR1 is DFQATT and CDR2 SNEGSKA (reference sequence). V lost 1 base and J lost 2, with 9 bases in between.

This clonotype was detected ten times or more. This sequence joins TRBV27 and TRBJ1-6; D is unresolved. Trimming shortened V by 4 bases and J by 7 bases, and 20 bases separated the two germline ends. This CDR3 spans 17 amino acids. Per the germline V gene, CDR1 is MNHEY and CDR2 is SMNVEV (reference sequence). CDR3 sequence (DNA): TGTGCCAGCAGTTCCTCGAGACATTCGGCCCAAAATTCACCCCTCCACTTT. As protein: CASSSSRHSAQNSPLHF.

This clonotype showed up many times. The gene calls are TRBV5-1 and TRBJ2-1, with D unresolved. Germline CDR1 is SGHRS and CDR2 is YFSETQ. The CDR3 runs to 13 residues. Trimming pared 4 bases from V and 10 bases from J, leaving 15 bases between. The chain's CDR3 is CASSQEGRREQFF. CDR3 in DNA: TGCGCCAGCAGCCAGGAAGGTAGAAGGGAGCAGTTCTTC.

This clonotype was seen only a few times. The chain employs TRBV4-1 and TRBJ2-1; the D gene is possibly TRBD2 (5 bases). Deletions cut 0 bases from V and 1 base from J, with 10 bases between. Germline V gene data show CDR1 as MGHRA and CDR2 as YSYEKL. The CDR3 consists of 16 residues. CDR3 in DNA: TGCGCCAGCAGCCAAGAGGCCCAGCGGTCCTACAATGAGCAGTTCTTC. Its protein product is CASSQEAQRSYNEQFF.

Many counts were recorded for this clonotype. The CDR3 bases are TGTGCCAGCACGACAGGGGGGTGGAACACTGAAGCTTTCTTT. Protein product: CASTTGGWNTEAFF. This sequence joins TRBV18 and TRBJ1-1, with 9 bases identical to TRBD1. CDR1 is KGHSH, CDR2 LQKENI, per germline. The V and J ends lost 8 bases and 1 base, in that order; junction bases with no gene match: 5. The CDR3 extends over 14 amino acids.

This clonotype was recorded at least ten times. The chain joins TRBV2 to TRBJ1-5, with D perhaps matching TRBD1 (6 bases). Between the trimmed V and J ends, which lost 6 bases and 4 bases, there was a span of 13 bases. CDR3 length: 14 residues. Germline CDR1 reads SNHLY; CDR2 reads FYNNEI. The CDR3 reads CASRPGQGNQPQHF. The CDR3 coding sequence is TGTGCCAGCAGGCCCGGGCAGGGGAATCAGCCCCAGCATTTT.

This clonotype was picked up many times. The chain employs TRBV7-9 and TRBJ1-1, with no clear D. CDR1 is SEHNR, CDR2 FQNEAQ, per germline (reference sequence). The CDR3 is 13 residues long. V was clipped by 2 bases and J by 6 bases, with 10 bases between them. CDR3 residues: CASSLRQDSEAFF. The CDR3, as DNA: TGTGCCAGCAGCTTACGGCAGGACTCTGAAGCTTTCTTT.

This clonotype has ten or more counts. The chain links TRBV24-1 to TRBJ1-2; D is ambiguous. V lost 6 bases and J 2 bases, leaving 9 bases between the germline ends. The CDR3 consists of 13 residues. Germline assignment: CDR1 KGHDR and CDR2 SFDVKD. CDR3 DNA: TGTGCCACCAGTCTGAGGGAAAACTATGGCTACACCTTC. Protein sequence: CATSLRENYGYTF.

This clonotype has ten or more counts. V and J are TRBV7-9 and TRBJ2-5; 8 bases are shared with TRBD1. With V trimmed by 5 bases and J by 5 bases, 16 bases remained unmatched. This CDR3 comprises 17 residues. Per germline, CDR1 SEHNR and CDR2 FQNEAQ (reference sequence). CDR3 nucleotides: TGTGCCAGCAGCCTACCGCGGGACAGGCCCATGGTGGAGACCCAGTACTTC. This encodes CASSLPRDRPMVETQYF.

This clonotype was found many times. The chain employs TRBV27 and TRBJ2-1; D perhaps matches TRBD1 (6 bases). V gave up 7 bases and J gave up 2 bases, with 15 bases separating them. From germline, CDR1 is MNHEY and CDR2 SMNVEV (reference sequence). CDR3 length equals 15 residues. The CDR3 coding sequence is TGTGCCAGCACATGGGACACCCGAACCTACAATGAGCAGTTCTTC. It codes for CASTWDTRTYNEQFF.

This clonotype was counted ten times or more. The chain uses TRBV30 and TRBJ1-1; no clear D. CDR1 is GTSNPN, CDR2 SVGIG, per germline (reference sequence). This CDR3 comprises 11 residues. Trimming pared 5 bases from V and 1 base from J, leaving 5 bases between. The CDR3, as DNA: TGTGCCTGGGGAGGGAACACTGAAGCTTTCTTT. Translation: CAWGGNTEAFF.

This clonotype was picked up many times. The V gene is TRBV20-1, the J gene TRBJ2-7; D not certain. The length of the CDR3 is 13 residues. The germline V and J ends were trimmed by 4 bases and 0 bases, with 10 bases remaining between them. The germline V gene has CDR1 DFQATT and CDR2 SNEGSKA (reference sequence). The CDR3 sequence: CSATPDASYEQYF. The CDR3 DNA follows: TGCAGTGCTACCCCGGACGCCTCCTACGAGCAGTACTTC.

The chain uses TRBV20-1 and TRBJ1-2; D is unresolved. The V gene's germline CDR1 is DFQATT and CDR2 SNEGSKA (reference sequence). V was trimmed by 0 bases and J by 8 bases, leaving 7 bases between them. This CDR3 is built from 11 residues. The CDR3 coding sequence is TGCAGTGCTAGAGATTTCGAGGGCTACACCTTC. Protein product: CSARDFEGYTF.